Below, one T cell receptor beta chain is given with its context. Germline V gene data show CDR1 as SQVTM and CDR2 as ANQGSEA. J lost 5 bases, V lost 7 bases, and 10 bases had no gene match. CDR3 length equals 13 residues. This entry belongs to a study of tumor-infiltrating lymphocytes in primary liver carcinoma. Co-extracted RNA and DNA came from around 18-30 mg of unsorted bulk tissue. Primary liver carcinoma in the patients was surgically resected. From roughly 470 ng total RNA, TCR beta cDNA was generated with a primer in the constant region. The TCR beta library was amplified through three nested multiplex PCR rounds in a modified ARM-PCR procedure. The first two PCR rounds used TRBV1-TRBV30 forward primers with a C-beta reverse primer, roughly 11 cycles each. A single record per CDR3 protein comes from TCRdb applying MiXCR to the multiplex PCR reads. In the table there are nearly 50,000 distinct CDR3 sequences, 70% to 80% of which are singletons.

V gene TRBV29-1 combines with J gene TRBJ1-1; 7 positions agree with TRBD1. The TCR comes from a man aged 40-55 years with primary liver carcinoma and hepatitis B virus infection. Sequenced input: liver tumor tissue from sampling region 3. Stated subset: tumor region T3, left-lateral pole. The CDR3 region is CSGGITGVTEAFF. CDR3 sequence (DNA): TGCAGCGGTGGAATTACAGGGGTAACTGAAGCTTTCTTT.